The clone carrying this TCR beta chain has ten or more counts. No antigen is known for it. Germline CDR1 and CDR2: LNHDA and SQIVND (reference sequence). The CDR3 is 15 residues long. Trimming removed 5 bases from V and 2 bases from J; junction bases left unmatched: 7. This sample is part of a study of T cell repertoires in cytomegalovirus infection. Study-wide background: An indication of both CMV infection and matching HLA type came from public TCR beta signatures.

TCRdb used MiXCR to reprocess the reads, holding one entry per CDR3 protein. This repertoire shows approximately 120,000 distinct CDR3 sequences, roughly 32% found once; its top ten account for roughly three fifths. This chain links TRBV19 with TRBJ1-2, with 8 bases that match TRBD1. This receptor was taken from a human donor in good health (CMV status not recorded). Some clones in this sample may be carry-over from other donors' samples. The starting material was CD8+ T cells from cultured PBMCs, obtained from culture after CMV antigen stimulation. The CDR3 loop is CASSPWDRLNYGYTF. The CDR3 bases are TGTGCCAGTAGTCCGTGGGACAGGCTAAACTATGGCTACACCTTC.